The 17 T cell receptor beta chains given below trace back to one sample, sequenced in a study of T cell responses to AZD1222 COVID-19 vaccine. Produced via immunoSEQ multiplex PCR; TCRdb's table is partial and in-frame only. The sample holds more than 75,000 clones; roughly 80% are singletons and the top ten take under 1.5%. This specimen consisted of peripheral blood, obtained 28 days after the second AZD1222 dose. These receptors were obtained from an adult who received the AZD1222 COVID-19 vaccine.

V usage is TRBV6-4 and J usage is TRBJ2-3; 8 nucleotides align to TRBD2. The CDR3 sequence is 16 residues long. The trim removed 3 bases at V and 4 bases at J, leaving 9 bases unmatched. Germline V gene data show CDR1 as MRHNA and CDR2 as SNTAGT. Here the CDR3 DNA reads TGTGCCAGCAGTGAACGAGCGGGAGTTGGGGCAGATACGCAGTATTTT. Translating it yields CASSERAGVGADTQYF.

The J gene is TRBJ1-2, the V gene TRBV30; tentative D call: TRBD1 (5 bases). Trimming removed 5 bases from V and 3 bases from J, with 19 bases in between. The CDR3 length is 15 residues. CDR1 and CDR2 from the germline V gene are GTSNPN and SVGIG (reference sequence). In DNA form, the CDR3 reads TGTGCCTGGGTCCGTCAGGGCCCCTTAGACTATGGCTACACCTTC. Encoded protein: CAWVRQGPLDYGYTF. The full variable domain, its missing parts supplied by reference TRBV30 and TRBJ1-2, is SQTIHQWPATLVQPVGSPLSLECTVEGTSNPNLYWYRQAAGRGLQLLFYSVGIGQISSEVPQNLSASRPQDRQFILSSKKLLLSDSGFYLCAWVRQGPLDYGYTFGSGTRLTVV.

In nucleotides, the CDR3 is TGTGCCAGCAGCCACTCCTACGAGCAGTACTTC. Translation gives CASSHSYEQYF. The chain is built from TRBV7-9 and TRBJ2-7; D gene unclear. The length of the CDR3 is 11 residues. CDR1 and CDR2 from the germline V gene are SEHNR and FQNEAQ (reference sequence). V shed 5 bases and J shed 0 bases, with 2 bases lying between them.

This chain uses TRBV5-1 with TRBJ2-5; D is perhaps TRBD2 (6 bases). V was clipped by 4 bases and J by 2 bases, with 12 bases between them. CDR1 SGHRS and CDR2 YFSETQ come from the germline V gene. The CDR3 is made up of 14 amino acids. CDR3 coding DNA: TGCGCCAGCAGCCGAGGGGACTTGCAAGAGACCCAGTACTTC. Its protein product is CASSRGDLQETQYF.

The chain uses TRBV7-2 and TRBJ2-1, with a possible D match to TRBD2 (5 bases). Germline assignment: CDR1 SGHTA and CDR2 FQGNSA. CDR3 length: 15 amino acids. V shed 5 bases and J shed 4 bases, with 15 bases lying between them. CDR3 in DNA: TGTGCCAGCAGCCCAGAGGGTCAGAATTACAATGAGCAGTTCTTC. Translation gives CASSPEGQNYNEQFF.

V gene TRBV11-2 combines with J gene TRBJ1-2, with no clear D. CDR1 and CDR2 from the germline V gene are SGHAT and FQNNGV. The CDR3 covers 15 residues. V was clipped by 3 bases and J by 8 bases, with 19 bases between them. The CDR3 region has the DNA TGTGCCAGCAGCTTGGGCGGCGGAACCATAAGAGGCTACACCTTC. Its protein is CASSLGGGTIRGYTF. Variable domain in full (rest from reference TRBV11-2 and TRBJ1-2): EAGVAQSPRYKIIEKRQSVAFWCNPISGHATLYWYQQILGQGPKLLIQFQNNGVVDDSQLPKDRFSAERLKGVDSTLKIQPAKLEDSAVYLCASSLGGGTIRGYTFGSGTRLTVV.

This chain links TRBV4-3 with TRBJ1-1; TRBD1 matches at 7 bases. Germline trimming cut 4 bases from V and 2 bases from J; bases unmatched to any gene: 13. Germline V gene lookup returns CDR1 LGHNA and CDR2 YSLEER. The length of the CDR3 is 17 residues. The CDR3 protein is CASSRGLDRWSNTEAFF. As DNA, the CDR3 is TGCGCCAGCAGCCGGGGCTTGGACAGGTGGTCCAACACTGAAGCTTTCTTT.

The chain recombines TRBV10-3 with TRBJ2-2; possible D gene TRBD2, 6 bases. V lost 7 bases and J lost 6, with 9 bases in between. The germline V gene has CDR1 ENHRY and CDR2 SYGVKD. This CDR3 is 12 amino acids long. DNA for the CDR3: TGTGCCATCACTCCGGGGGCCGGGGAGCTGTTTTTT. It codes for CAITPGAGELFF.

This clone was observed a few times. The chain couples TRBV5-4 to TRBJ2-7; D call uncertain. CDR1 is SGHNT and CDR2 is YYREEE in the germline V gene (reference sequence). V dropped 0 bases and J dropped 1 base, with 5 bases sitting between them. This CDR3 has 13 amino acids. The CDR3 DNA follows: TGTGCCAGCAGCTTGGCACCTTCCTACGAGCAGTACTTC. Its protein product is CASSLAPSYEQYF.

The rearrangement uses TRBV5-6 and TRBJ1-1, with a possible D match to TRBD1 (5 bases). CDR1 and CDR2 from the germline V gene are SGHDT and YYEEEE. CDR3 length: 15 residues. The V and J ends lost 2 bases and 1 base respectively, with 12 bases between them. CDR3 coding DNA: TGTGCCAGCAGCTTAACCGGGACCCCGAACACTGAAGCTTTCTTT. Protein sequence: CASSLTGTPNTEAFF.

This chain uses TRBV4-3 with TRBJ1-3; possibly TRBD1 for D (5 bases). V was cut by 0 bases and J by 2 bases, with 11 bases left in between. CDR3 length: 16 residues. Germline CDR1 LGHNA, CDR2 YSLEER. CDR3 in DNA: TGCGCCAGCAGCCAAGATGGGACTGATACTGGAAACACCATATATTTT. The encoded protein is CASSQDGTDTGNTIYF.

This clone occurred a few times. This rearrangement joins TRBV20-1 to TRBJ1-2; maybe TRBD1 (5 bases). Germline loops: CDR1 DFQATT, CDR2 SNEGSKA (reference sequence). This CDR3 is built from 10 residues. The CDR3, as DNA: TGCAGGGGGACGGATGATGGCTACACCTTC. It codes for CRGTDDGYTF.

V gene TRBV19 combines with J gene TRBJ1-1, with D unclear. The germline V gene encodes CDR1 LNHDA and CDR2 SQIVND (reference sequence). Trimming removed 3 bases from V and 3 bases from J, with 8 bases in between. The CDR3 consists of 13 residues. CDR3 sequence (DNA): TGTGCCAGTAGTATTTACGGATACACTGAAGCTTTCTTT. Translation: CASSIYGYTEAFF.

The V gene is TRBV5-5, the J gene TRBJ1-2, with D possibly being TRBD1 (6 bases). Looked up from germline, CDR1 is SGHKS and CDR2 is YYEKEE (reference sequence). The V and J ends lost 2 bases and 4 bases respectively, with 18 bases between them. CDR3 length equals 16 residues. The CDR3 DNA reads TGTGCCAGCAGCTTTGACGGGACATCCGGGGCCTATGGCTACACCTTC. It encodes CASSFDGTSGAYGYTF.

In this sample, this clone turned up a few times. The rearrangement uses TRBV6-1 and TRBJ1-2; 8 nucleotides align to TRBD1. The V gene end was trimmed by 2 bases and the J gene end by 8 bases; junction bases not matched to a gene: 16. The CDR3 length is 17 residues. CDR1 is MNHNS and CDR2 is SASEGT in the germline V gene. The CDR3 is CASSEFRASGQGGGYTF. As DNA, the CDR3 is TGTGCCAGCAGTGAATTCAGGGCATCTGGACAGGGAGGCGGCTACACCTTC.

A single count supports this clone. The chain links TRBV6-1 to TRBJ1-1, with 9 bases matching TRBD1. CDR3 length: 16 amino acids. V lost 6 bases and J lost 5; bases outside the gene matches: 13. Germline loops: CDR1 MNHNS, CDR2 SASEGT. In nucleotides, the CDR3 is TGTGCCAGCAGAGAACCATCCGACAGGGGGAGGACTGAAGCTTTCTTT. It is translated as CASREPSDRGRTEAFF.

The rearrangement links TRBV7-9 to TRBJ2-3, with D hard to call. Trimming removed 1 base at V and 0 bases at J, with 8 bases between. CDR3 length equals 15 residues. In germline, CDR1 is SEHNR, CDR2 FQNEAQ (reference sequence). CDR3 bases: TGTGCCAGCAGCTTAGTACGGACCAGCACAGATACGCAGTATTTT. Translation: CASSLVRTSTDTQYF.